The present T cell receptor (beta chain) was sequenced within a study of T cells after yellow fever vaccination. The overall study: When fractions had low cell numbers, they were prepared with SMART-Seq v4 Ultra Low Input. Overall study findings and caveats: Booster sampling recovered most clones from primary vaccination (approximately 97% CD4, approximately 88% CD8). High-abundance clonotypes from the bulk population could contaminate FACS-sorted repertoires.

CDR1 SGHRS and CDR2 YFSETQ come from the germline V gene. The CDR3 runs to 12 residues. J gave up 6 bases and V 4 bases, and 3 bases lay outside the gene matches. In this sample, this clonotype turned up many times. Its antigen remains unidentified. TCRdb re-called the 5' RACE reads through MiXCR, storing one row per CDR3 protein. This sample has around 250,000 distinct CDR3 sequences, with about 7.1% found just once. The TCR sequence derives from a man in his thirties or forties who received the YFV17D yellow fever vaccine. The chain combines TRBV5-1 with TRBJ2-7; 8 nucleotides agree with TRBD2. The material sequenced was CD4+ T cells sorted from PBMCs, taken 15 days after the yellow fever booster vaccination. CDR3 amino acids: CASSREGPEQYF. The CDR3 DNA reads as TGCGCCAGCAGCCGGGAGGGCCCCGAGCAGTACTTC.